This passage covers 10 T cell receptor beta chains from one sample sequenced in a study of cytomegalovirus exposure and HLA in healthy donors. It was with 60 Vbeta and 13 Jbeta primers that the PCR ran. The repertoire was sequenced with immunoSEQ multiplex PCR; TCRdb's copy has only in-frame clones and lacks some. The sample records some 120,000 clones, 55% to 65% being singletons. Sequences were obtained from PBMCs. The receptors were sampled from a woman aged 30 to 39 in good health and CMV-seronegative.

This clone was counted between two and nine times. The gene calls are TRBV7-3 and TRBJ1-1; D possibly corresponds to TRBD1 (6 bases). Germline V lookup: CDR1 SGHTA, CDR2 FQGTGA. The V and J ends lost 5 bases and 0 bases respectively, with 13 bases between them. CDR3 size: 15 residues. The CDR3 reads CASSEDGGMNTEAFF. The DNA for the CDR3 is TGTGCCAGCAGCGAAGATGGGGGCATGAACACTGAAGCTTTCTTT.

This clone was counted between two and nine times. This sequence joins TRBV6-5 and TRBJ2-4, with 7 bases lining up with TRBD2. J lost 6 bases, V lost 6 bases, and 5 bases had no gene match. The CDR3 totals 13 residues. CDR1 and CDR2 (germline): MNHEY, SVGAGI. The CDR3, as DNA: TGTGCCAGCAGGCAGCGGGAATCAAACATTCAGTACTTC. Amino acid sequence: CASRQRESNIQYF.

This chain connects TRBV4-1 to TRBJ2-2; 9 positions agree with TRBD2. Trimming took 4 bases from V and 8 from J; bases not matched to a gene: 11. The germline V gene has CDR1 MGHRA and CDR2 YSYEKL. The CDR3 extends over 16 amino acids. In nucleotides, the CDR3 is TGCGCCAGCAGCCCTGTAGCGGGAGTAATAGCTGGGGAGCTGTTTTTT. The encoded protein is CASSPVAGVIAGELFF.

A remark on this clone: Different DNA sequences within this sample yield the same CDR3. The chain recombines TRBV2 with TRBJ1-2; 8 bases match TRBD1. The CDR3 is made up of 16 amino acids. V was pared by 5 bases and J by 3 bases, with 11 bases of the junction left unmatched. Germline V gene data show CDR1 as SNHLY and CDR2 as FYNNEI. The CDR3: CASSLWDRNLDYGYTF. The CDR3 bases are TGTGCCAGCAGTCTGTGGGACAGGAACTTGGACTATGGCTACACCTTC.

The chain recombines TRBV7-3 with TRBJ2-2; D remains ambiguous. The V gene's germline CDR1 is SGHTA and CDR2 FQGTGA. Trimming shortened V by 2 bases and J by 7 bases, and 8 bases separated the two germline ends. The CDR3 runs 13 residues. This CDR3 reads CASSLQDSGELFF. The DNA for the CDR3 is TGTGCCAGCAGCTTACAGGATAGCGGGGAGCTGTTTTTT.

In DNA, the CDR3 is TGCGCCAGCAGCCAAGCGGACAGGCGAAATCAGCCCCAGCATTTT. This gives the protein CASSQADRRNQPQHF. V is TRBV4-1 and J is TRBJ1-5; 7 bases are a match to TRBD1. J lost 4 bases, V lost 1 base, and 4 bases had no gene match. CDR1 MGHRA and CDR2 YSYEKL come from the germline V gene. There are 15 residues in the CDR3.

The chain couples TRBV5-4 to TRBJ1-3; D remains unclear. CDR3 length equals 12 residues. CDR1 and CDR2 (germline): SGHNT, YYREEE (reference sequence). Trimming stripped 5 bases from V and 0 bases from J, with 3 bases between. CDR3 bases: TGTGCCAGCAGTCTCTCTGGAAACACCATATATTTT. It yields the protein CASSLSGNTIYF.

This clone appeared a few times. The V call is TRBV27, the J call TRBJ2-1; 8 bases line up with TRBD2. Germline V lookup: CDR1 MNHEY, CDR2 SMNVEV (reference sequence). This CDR3 has 16 amino acids. Unmatched junction bases numbered 14, after V lost 6 bases and J lost 7 bases. CDR3 nucleotides: TGTGCCAGCAGGGAGGAAGGTAGCGGGGTCCTTAATGAGCAGTTCTTC. Its protein is CASREEGSGVLNEQFF.

This clone was found once. The same CDR3 can be traced to other DNA sequences in this sample. The V call is TRBV28, the J call TRBJ2-7; 11 positions match TRBD2. CDR3 size: 13 residues. Germline trimming cut 6 bases from V and 2 bases from J; bases unmatched to any gene: 0. Germline CDR1 and CDR2: MDHEN and SYDVKM. The CDR3 spells CASRTSGTYEQYF. CDR3 nucleotides: TGTGCCAGCAGGACTAGCGGGACCTACGAGCAGTACTTC.

The chain has TRBV25-1 and TRBJ2-3, with a possible D match to TRBD2 (5 bases). The germline gives CDR1 MGHDK, CDR2 SYGVNS. This CDR3 has 16 residues. V was pared by 2 bases and J by 2 bases, with 14 bases between. CDR3 amino acids: CASSETRSGPTDTQYF. CDR3 nucleotides: TGTGCCAGCAGTGAAACTCGGAGCGGACCCACAGATACGCAGTATTTT.